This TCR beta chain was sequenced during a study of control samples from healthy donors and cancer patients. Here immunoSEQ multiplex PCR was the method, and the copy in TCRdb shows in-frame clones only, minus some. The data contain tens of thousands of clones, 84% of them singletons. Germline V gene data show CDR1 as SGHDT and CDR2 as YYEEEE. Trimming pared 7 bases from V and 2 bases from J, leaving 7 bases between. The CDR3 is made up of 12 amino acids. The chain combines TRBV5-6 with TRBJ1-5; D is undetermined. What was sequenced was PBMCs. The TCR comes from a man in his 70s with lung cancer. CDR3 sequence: CASQQGNQPQHF. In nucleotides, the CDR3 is TGTGCCAGCCAGCAAGGCAATCAGCCCCAGCATTTT.